This TCR beta chain was profiled in a study of blood T cell repertoires in COVID-19. Overall study context: Collection of acute and convalescent COVID-19 samples took place in the United States, Italy and Spain. Nucleic acid was either cDNA or gDNA, and it came from T cells, B-cell-depleted T cells, or PBMCs.

Trimming cost V 1 base and J 7 bases; bases outside gene matches: 5. This CDR3 has 15 residues. Germline CDR1 and CDR2: LNHNV and YYDKDF (reference sequence). Source study methods: Estimated nucleated cell counts came from reference gene primer amplification. This table comes from immunoSEQ multiplex PCR, and its TCRdb copy is limited to in-frame clones, with some not included. D and trimming come from the DNA, and the V and J calls and clone size come from that table. This sample has tens of thousands of clones; roughly 86% occur once, and the top ten carry around 1.9%. The chain employs TRBV15 and TRBJ1-4, with TRBD1 matching over 8 bases. This clonotype was obtained from a woman in her sixties or seventies with acute or convalescent COVID-19. Sequenced input: peripheral blood. The CDR3 DNA is TGTGCCACCAGCAGAGTCAGGGGGCTCCGTGAAAAACTGTTTTTT. This sequence encodes CATSRVRGLREKLFF. Drawing the rest from reference TRBV15 and TRBJ1-4, the complete variable domain is DAMVIQNPRYQVTQFGKPVTLSCSQTLNHNVMYWYQQKSSQAPKLLFHYYDKDFNNEADTPDNFQSRRPNTSFCFLDIRSPGLGDTAMYLCATSRVRGLREKLFFGSGTQLSVL.